The 5 T cell receptor beta chains below come from one sample, sequenced in a study of cytomegalovirus exposure and HLA in healthy donors. The study ran its PCR with 60 Vbeta and 13 Jbeta primers. The repertoire was sequenced with immunoSEQ multiplex PCR; TCRdb's copy has only in-frame clones and lacks some. This table holds 200,000 to 250,000 clones, around four fifths found once. The sample consisted of PBMCs. These receptors were collected from a man aged 50 to 59 in good health and CMV-seronegative.

This clone was detected only a few times. V usage is TRBV6-6 and J usage is TRBJ2-7; 7 nucleotides line up with TRBD1. This CDR3 is 15 amino acids long. V shed 5 bases and J 7 bases; nucleotides not matched to a gene: 14. Germline V gene lookup returns CDR1 MNHNY and CDR2 SVGAGI (reference sequence). The CDR3 loop reads CASSRGTEDTGEQYF. DNA for the CDR3: TGTGCCAGCAGTAGGGGGACAGAGGATACTGGTGAGCAGTACTTC.

The chain has TRBV9 and TRBJ2-1, with a tentative D call TRBD2 (6 bases). This CDR3 is built from 16 residues. Trimming took off 4 bases at V and 7 bases at J, with 21 bases between the two ends. The germline gives CDR1 SGDLS, CDR2 YYNGEE. This chain's CDR3 is CASSYSGLRSKNEQFF. The CDR3 nucleotides read TGTGCCAGCAGCTATTCGGGACTTCGGAGTAAGAATGAGCAGTTCTTC.

The chain has TRBV6-1 and TRBJ2-1, with 12 bases lining up with TRBD2. Germline trimming cut 5 bases from V and 6 bases from J; bases unmatched to any gene: 5. Germline V CDR1 and CDR2: MNHNS, SASEGT. The CDR3 extends over 15 amino acids. Here the CDR3 DNA reads TGTGCCAGCAGTCTACTAGCGGGAGGTGGCAATGAGCAGTTCTTC. Amino acid sequence: CASSLLAGGGNEQFF.

The chain has TRBV6-1 and TRBJ1-4, with 7 bases lining up with TRBD1. V shed 7 bases, J shed 3 bases, and the junction held 5 bases outside the gene matches. Germline CDR1 is MNHNS and CDR2 is SASEGT. The CDR3 length is 14 residues. The CDR3 sequence is CASNRDRSNEKLFF. CDR3 in DNA: TGTGCCAGCAACCGGGACAGATCTAATGAAAAACTGTTTTTT.

The sample holds a few counts of this clone. This chain connects TRBV4-2 to TRBJ2-7; TRBD1 is a possible D gene (6 bases). The CDR3 extends over 16 amino acids. With 1 base removed from V and 4 bases from J, the gap between germline ends came to 17 bases. From germline, CDR1 is LGHNA and CDR2 YNFKEQ. CDR3 in DNA: TGTGCCAGCAGCCAAGGGATAGGGCAGGGGAGTTACGAGCAGTACTTC. Protein sequence: CASSQGIGQGSYEQYF.